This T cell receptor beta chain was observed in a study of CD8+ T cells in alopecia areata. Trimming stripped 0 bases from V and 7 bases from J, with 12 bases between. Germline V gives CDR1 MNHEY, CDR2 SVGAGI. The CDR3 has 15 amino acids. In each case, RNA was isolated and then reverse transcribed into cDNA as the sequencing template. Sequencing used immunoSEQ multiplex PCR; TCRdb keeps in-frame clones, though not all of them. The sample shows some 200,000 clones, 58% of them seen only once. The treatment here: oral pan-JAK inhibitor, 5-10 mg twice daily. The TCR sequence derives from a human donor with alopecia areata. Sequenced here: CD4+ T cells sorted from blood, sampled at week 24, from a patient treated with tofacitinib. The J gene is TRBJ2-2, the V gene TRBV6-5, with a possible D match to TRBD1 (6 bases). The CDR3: CASSYSFGGSGELFF. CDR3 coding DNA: TGTGCCAGCAGTTACTCCTTTGGGGGCAGCGGGGAGCTGTTTTTT.